This T cell receptor beta chain was documented in a study of beta chain features in type 1 diabetes. CDR1 and CDR2 (germline): SNHLY, FYNNEI. The CDR3 length is 12 residues. V dropped 6 bases and J dropped 3 bases, with 9 bases sitting between them. All of the isolated RNA was reverse transcribed, so expressed TCRB transcripts were sequenced. Sequencing of naive, central memory and regulatory T cell samples gave an average of about 3.57 million reads. Generated by immunoSEQ multiplex PCR, the TCRdb table keeps only in-frame clones and is missing some. The repertoire holds almost 350,000 clones, with around 20% as singletons. This clone came up a few times.

The TCR comes from a woman aged 18 to 35 in good health. The chain couples TRBV2 to TRBJ2-7; maybe TRBD2 (5 bases). Sequencing was carried out using naive CD4+ T cells from blood. This CDR3 is CASRGLRYEQYF. CDR3 in DNA: TGTGCCAGCAGAGGACTGCGCTACGAGCAGTACTTC.